Each of the 6 T cell receptor beta chains below was sequenced from the same sample in a study of OX40 agonist ivuxolimab in advanced cancers. Using immunoSEQ multiplex PCR, the repertoire was profiled, and TCRdb retains in-frame clones only, with some absent. The table shows roughly 87,000 clones, with about 90% occurring only once. The sequences come from CD4+ or CD8+ T cells sorted from blood, collected in a trial of the OX40 agonist ivuxolimab. These receptors were taken from an adult with an advanced solid tumor such as melanoma, head and neck, liver or kidney cancer.

The rearrangement uses TRBV6-6 and TRBJ2-1; TRBD2 aligns across 10 bases. The length of the CDR3 is 15 residues. The V segment lost 5 bases and the J segment 6 bases; nucleotides outside the gene matches: 7. The germline V gene has CDR1 MNHNY and CDR2 SVGAGI (reference sequence). CDR3: CASSHLAGVANEQFF. For the CDR3, the DNA is TGTGCCAGCAGTCATCTAGCGGGAGTGGCCAATGAGCAGTTCTTC.

This chain connects TRBV4-3 to TRBJ2-7; D uncertain. Trimming left V 0 bases short and J 6 bases short, with 9 bases between. The germline V gene has CDR1 LGHNA and CDR2 YSLEER. The CDR3 is made up of 13 amino acids. Here the CDR3 DNA reads TGCGCCAGCAGCCAAGATAGTTCTCGCGAGCAGTACTTC. Protein sequence: CASSQDSSREQYF.

The chain carries TRBV29-1 and TRBJ2-2; the D is unclear. Germline V lookup: CDR1 SQVTM, CDR2 ANQGSEA. There are 12 residues in the CDR3. Trimming shortened V by 0 bases and J by 6 bases, and 5 bases separated the two germline ends. The CDR3 DNA follows: TGCAGCGTTGAAGATCTCCCCGGGGAGCTGTTTTTT. Protein sequence: CSVEDLPGELFF.

The rearrangement joins TRBV2 to TRBJ1-2, with TRBD1 identical over 10 bases. CDR3 length: 15 residues. V lost 9 bases to trimming and J lost 4 bases; unmatched junction nucleotides: 11. The V gene's germline CDR1 is SNHLY and CDR2 FYNNEI. The CDR3 is CAREAGTGDLYGYTF. Here the CDR3 DNA reads TGTGCCAGGGAAGCCGGGACAGGGGATCTCTATGGCTACACCTTC.

V usage is TRBV5-4 and J usage is TRBJ1-2; D is ambiguous. Looked up from germline, CDR1 is SGHNT and CDR2 is YYREEE (reference sequence). This CDR3 region has 13 residues. V was clipped by 2 bases and J by 12 bases, with 17 bases between them. CDR3 coding DNA: TGTGCCAGCAGCTTATCGTCCGGACCAATCAACACCTTC. Protein product: CASSLSSGPINTF.

This chain uses TRBV28 with TRBJ1-1; tentatively, D is TRBD1 (5 bases). V lost 10 bases and J lost 3, with 15 bases in between. The CDR3 extends over 13 amino acids. Germline loops: CDR1 MDHEN, CDR2 SYDVKM. CDR3 nucleotide sequence: TGTGCCACCCAAAGGGGTTTGTACACTGAAGCTTTCTTT. This sequence encodes CATQRGLYTEAFF.